This T cell receptor beta chain was captured in a study of siplizumab effects on memory and regulatory T cells. Broader study findings: The study found that siplizumab significantly reduced alloreactive sequences traceable to unstimulated CD4+ memory cells. Both greater diversity than memory cells and a major contribution to the alloresponse seemed to characterize naive T cells. The average Treg-derived proportion among mappable alloreactive CD4+ clones was 65% to 80% with siplizumab versus 26.9% in controls.

In the case of this clone: Its antigen remains unknown.

TCR templates numbering 80,000 to 100,000 were assayed per sample. TCRdb's copy holds only in-frame clones and misses some; the assay was immunoSEQ multiplex PCR. The sample holds approximately 75,000 clones, 93% seen once. CDR3 length: 12 amino acids. Trimming pared 5 bases from V and 4 bases from J, leaving 9 bases between. From germline, CDR1 is LNHDA and CDR2 SQIVND (reference sequence). The TCR comes from a human donor in good health. Sequenced: CD8+ T cells sorted from blood. This chain joins TRBV19 and TRBJ2-7; D uncertain. CDR3 nucleotide sequence: TGTGCCAGTAGTCCCTCAAGATACGAGCAGTACTTC. It codes for CASSPSRYEQYF.